A single sample is the source of the 7 T cell receptor beta chains below, sequenced in a study of blood T cell repertoires in COVID-19. Here immunoSEQ multiplex PCR was the method, and the copy in TCRdb shows in-frame clones only, minus some. The repertoire holds some 200,000 clones, with roughly three quarters as singletons. Sequenced input: peripheral blood. The receptors were sampled from a woman aged 50 to 65 with active or convalescent COVID-19.

The J gene is TRBJ1-1, the V gene TRBV18; 9 bases match TRBD1. CDR3 length equals 17 residues. Germline CDR1 is KGHSH and CDR2 is LQKENI. J gave up 1 base and V 3 bases, and 9 bases lay outside the gene matches. The CDR3 here is CASSPLGQGRRNTEAFF. As DNA, the CDR3 is TGTGCCAGCTCACCTTTAGGACAGGGGCGGCGGAACACTGAAGCTTTCTTT.

The genes are TRBV5-6 and TRBJ2-7; possibly TRBD1 for D (5 bases). The CDR3 is 17 amino acids. Trimming pared 0 bases from V and 0 bases from J, leaving 16 bases between. Germline-derived CDR1 and CDR2 are SGHDT and YYEEEE. The CDR3 loop is CASSLGIGDRGSYEQYF. The CDR3 coding sequence is TGTGCCAGCAGCTTGGGAATAGGCGACAGAGGCTCCTACGAGCAGTACTTC.

The chain has TRBV2 and TRBJ1-2, with 11 bases lining up with TRBD1. The CDR3 spans 14 residues. The germline gives CDR1 SNHLY, CDR2 FYNNEI. Trimming at V came to 7 bases and at J to 4 bases, leaving 5 bases not matched to a gene. The CDR3 loop reads CASNGQGAGYGYTF. CDR3 sequence (DNA): TGTGCCAGCAACGGACAGGGGGCTGGCTATGGCTACACCTTC.

A single count supports this clone. This chain uses TRBV9 with TRBJ2-3; 9 nucleotides agree with TRBD2. The trim removed 3 bases at V and 0 bases at J, leaving 11 bases unmatched. The CDR3 contains 18 residues. Looked up from germline, CDR1 is SGDLS and CDR2 is YYNGEE. The CDR3 reads CASSARLAVSRSTDTQYF. In DNA form, the CDR3 reads TGTGCCAGCAGCGCCAGACTAGCGGTGTCACGTAGCACAGATACGCAGTATTTT. Using reference TRBV9 and TRBJ2-3 for the parts outside the CDR3, the full variable domain is DSGVTQTPKHLITATGQRVTLRCSPRSGDLSVYWYQQSLDQGLQFLIQYYNGEERAKGNILERFSAQQFPDLHSELNLSSLELGDSALYFCASSARLAVSRSTDTQYFGPGTRLTVL.

The J gene is TRBJ1-5, the V gene TRBV29-1, with 7 bases lining up with TRBD1. CDR3 length: 13 amino acids. The junction had 10 bases not matched to a gene; V was cut back by 7 bases and J by 7 bases. Per the germline V gene, CDR1 is SQVTM and CDR2 is ANQGSEA. CDR3 amino acids: CSAQTGVEQPQHF. CDR3 bases: TGCAGCGCCCAAACAGGGGTGGAACAGCCCCAGCATTTT.

This clone has only one observation. V is TRBV4-2 and J is TRBJ2-3; 9 bases are a match to TRBD2. CDR3 size: 19 residues. The junction had 16 bases not matched to a gene; V was cut back by 2 bases and J by 4 bases. Germline loops: CDR1 LGHNA, CDR2 YNFKEQ. CDR3 DNA: TGTGCCAGCAGCCAATCTACGACTAGCGGAGACGGGGGGGCAGATACGCAGTATTTT. Amino acids: CASSQSTTSGDGGADTQYF.

The V and J genes are TRBV3-1 (or the pseudogene TRBV3-2) and TRBJ1-2, with D possibly matching TRBD1 (5 bases). Looked up from germline, CDR1 is LGHDT and CDR2 is YNNKEL (reference sequence). Between the trimmed V and J ends, which lost 4 bases and 9 bases, there was a span of 15 bases. CDR3 length: 13 residues. DNA for the CDR3: TGTGCCAGCAGCCGGGACTCCCCCGCGAGCTACACCTTC. Amino acid sequence: CASSRDSPASYTF.